The next 27 T cell receptor beta chains were all read from a single sample in a study of a mutant IDH1 vaccine in newly diagnosed glioma. Time point noted: week 47, end of study. A 20-mer mutant IDH1 peptide at 300 ug was injected subcutaneously with topical imiquimod. Which antigens these TCRs recognize remains unknown. Assay used: immunoSEQ multiplex PCR; TCRdb lists only in-frame clones, some missing. The sample includes around 54,000 clones, around four fifths of them seen just once. The sample in question was PBMCs, obtained from a glioma patient whose treatment included an IDH1 peptide vaccine. The receptors here all came from a woman aged 50 to 60 with glioma.

V gene TRBV4-1 combines with J gene TRBJ1-4; a weak D match, TRBD1 (6 bases). With 0 bases removed from V and 4 bases from J, the gap between germline ends came to 9 bases. The CDR3 spans 15 residues. Germline V CDR1 and CDR2: MGHRA, YSYEKL. Here the CDR3 reads CASSQEGTINEKLFF. The CDR3 DNA reads as TGCGCCAGCAGCCAAGAAGGGACAATTAATGAAAAACTGTTTTTT.

The chain links TRBV11-3 to TRBJ2-5; D remains ambiguous. With 1 base removed from V and 5 bases from J, the gap between germline ends came to 14 bases. CDR3 length: 15 residues. Germline CDR1 and CDR2: SGHNT and YENEEA. CDR3 coding DNA: TGTGCCAGCAGCTTAGTCTTCAAGGGTGGGGAGACCCAGTACTTC. It specifies CASSLVFKGGETQYF.

The V call is TRBV7-2, the J call TRBJ1-5, with TRBD1 identical over 8 bases. Germline CDR1 reads SGHTA; CDR2 reads FQGNSA. V dropped 5 bases and J dropped 6; count of bases not matched to a gene: 9. The CDR3 sequence is 15 residues long. CDR3 loop: CASSPSRGHGQPQHF. The CDR3 DNA reads as TGTGCCAGCAGCCCCAGCAGGGGGCACGGTCAGCCCCAGCATTTT.

The chain uses TRBV30 and TRBJ2-5; a possible D gene is TRBD2 (5 bases). Germline V gives CDR1 GTSNPN, CDR2 SVGIG (reference sequence). The CDR3 length is 14 residues. Trimming removed 3 bases at V and 4 bases at J, with 15 bases between. CDR3: CAWSEGRAGETQYF. CDR3 coding DNA: TGTGCCTGGAGCGAAGGACGGGCGGGAGAGACCCAGTACTTC.

The chain has TRBV21-1 and TRBJ1-5; the tabulated D call, TRBD1, remains unverified against the DNA. TRBV21-1 is recorded as a pseudogene. The CDR3 is 17 residues long. DNA of the CDR3: TGTGCCAGCAGCAAAGCGCTTTGGACAGCTAGACCTCAGCCCCAGCATTTT. Residues: CASSKALWTARPQPQHF.

This rearrangement joins TRBV19 to TRBJ1-1; the match to TRBD1 covers 7 bases. Unmatched junction bases numbered 4, after V lost 5 bases and J lost 1 base. Germline CDR1 LNHDA, CDR2 SQIVND (reference sequence). The CDR3 length is 14 residues. CDR3 sequence: CASSPHRGNTEAFF. The CDR3 DNA is TGTGCCAGTAGTCCTCACAGGGGGAACACTGAAGCTTTCTTT.

The chain couples TRBV29-1 to TRBJ1-2, with D possibly matching TRBD1 (5 bases). The germline CDR1 and CDR2 sequences are SQVTM and ANQGSEA. This CDR3 has 14 residues. Trimming removed 6 bases from V and 2 bases from J, with 16 bases in between. The CDR3: CSVLEREGNYGYTF. CDR3 sequence (DNA): TGCAGCGTCCTCGAACGGGAGGGGAACTATGGCTACACCTTC.

The chain employs TRBV6-1 and TRBJ2-7, with D tentatively TRBD1 (7 bases). CDR3 length equals 12 residues. The V end lost 7 bases, the J end lost 12 bases, and 19 bases lay between the germline ends. CDR1 and CDR2 from the germline V gene are MNHNS and SASEGT. The CDR3, as DNA: TGTGCCAGCACCTTGGGAGGCGACAGGGCGTACTTC. Its protein product is CASTLGGDRAYF.

The chain carries TRBV9 and TRBJ2-2; 8 bases align to TRBD1. This CDR3 is 17 amino acids long. The germline gives CDR1 SGDLS, CDR2 YYNGEE. V trimming: 4 bases; J trimming: 5 bases; junction bases outside the gene matches: 13. The CDR3 nucleotides read TGTGCCAGCAGCACACCGAAACAGGGGGTGAAAACCGGGGAGCTGTTTTTT. Translation: CASSTPKQGVKTGELFF.

V usage is TRBV29-1 and J usage is TRBJ2-7, with D possibly matching TRBD2 (5 bases). Trimming took off 3 bases at V and 2 bases at J, with 11 bases between the two ends. The CDR3 extends over 13 amino acids. Germline CDR1 reads SQVTM; CDR2 reads ANQGSEA. CDR3 DNA: TGCAGCGTTGAGGGAGAATTAACCTACGAGCAGTACTTC. Encoded protein: CSVEGELTYEQYF.

This clone was detected only a few times. The chain is built from TRBV7-2 and TRBJ1-5; TRBD1 might be the D (5 bases). The CDR3 is made up of 14 amino acids. Germline V gives CDR1 SGHTA, CDR2 FQGNSA. V lost 5 bases and J lost 7, with 15 bases in between. The CDR3 is CASSRRGQGQPQHF. The DNA for the CDR3 is TGTGCCAGCAGCCGCCGAGGGCAGGGCCAGCCCCAGCATTTT.

The chain links TRBV5-8 to TRBJ1-6; D unresolved. The CDR3 is 15 residues long. The V and J ends lost 4 bases and 5 bases respectively, with 13 bases between them. Per germline, CDR1 SGHTS and CDR2 YDEGEE. CDR3 in DNA: TGTGCCAGCAGCCCTGGCCAGGCTAATAATTCACCCCTCCACTTT. Translation: CASSPGQANNSPLHF.

The rearrangement uses TRBV6-4 and TRBJ1-1; D remains unclear. CDR1 is MRHNA, CDR2 SNTAGT, per germline. CDR3 size: 13 residues. V lost 2 bases to trimming and J lost 0 bases, with 4 bases between them. This chain's CDR3 is CASSDHLNTEAFF. The CDR3 region has the DNA TGTGCCAGCAGTGACCATTTGAACACTGAAGCTTTCTTT.

This clone was seen only a few times. V usage is TRBV6-4 and J usage is TRBJ2-2; 7 bases are a match to TRBD1. J lost 3 bases, V lost 7 bases, and 8 bases had no gene match. Germline-derived CDR1 and CDR2 are MRHNA and SNTAGT. This CDR3 is 15 amino acids long. Here the CDR3 DNA reads TGTGCCAGCAAAACAGGGGCAGGAGACACCGGGGAGCTGTTTTTT. Protein sequence: CASKTGAGDTGELFF.

The genes are TRBV29-1 and TRBJ1-2; 9 bases are a match to TRBD1. V shed 5 bases, J shed 4 bases, and the junction held 11 bases outside the gene matches. CDR3 size: 15 residues. From germline, CDR1 is SQVTM and CDR2 ANQGSEA. The CDR3 is CSVLGGGQGTYGYTF. In DNA, the CDR3 is TGCAGCGTTCTCGGGGGAGGACAGGGGACCTATGGCTACACCTTC.

The CDR3 region is CASSREGTEAFF. Here the CDR3 DNA reads TGTGCCAGCAGCCGGGAGGGGACTGAAGCTTTCTTT. The chain links TRBV28 to TRBJ1-1, with D possibly matching TRBD1 (5 bases). The CDR3 loop spans 12 amino acids. V was trimmed by 6 bases and J by 5 bases, leaving 10 bases between them. Germline CDR1 MDHEN, CDR2 SYDVKM.

The chain joins TRBV6-5 to TRBJ2-1; D might be TRBD2 (5 bases). Between the trimmed V and J ends, which lost 1 base and 6 bases, there was a span of 10 bases. Per the germline V gene, CDR1 is MNHEY and CDR2 is SVGAGI. The CDR3 totals 14 residues. The CDR3 DNA sequence: TGTGCCAGCAGTTACTACCCTAGCACCAATGAGCAGTTCTTC. Translation: CASSYYPSTNEQFF.

This clone was recorded once. J is TRBJ1-5 and V is TRBV29-1; D is possibly TRBD1 (5 bases). Per the germline V gene, CDR1 is SQVTM and CDR2 is ANQGSEA. V was trimmed by 4 bases and J by 9 bases, leaving 16 bases between them. This CDR3 is built from 13 residues. CDR3: CSVGGMGGSPQHF. As DNA, the CDR3 is TGCAGCGTTGGAGGAATGGGGGGATCGCCCCAGCATTTT.

This chain connects TRBV4-1 to TRBJ1-6; 7 bases map to TRBD1. This CDR3 region has 15 residues. Trimming took 3 bases from V and 7 from J; bases not matched to a gene: 6. The germline V gene has CDR1 MGHRA and CDR2 YSYEKL. The CDR3 nucleotides read TGCGCCAGCAGCCAGGCAGACAGGGAAAATTCACCCCTCCACTTT. Translated, it gives CASSQADRENSPLHF.

The sample holds a few counts of this clone. The chain combines TRBV4-1 with TRBJ1-2, with D tentatively TRBD1 (6 bases). Trimming shortened V by 0 bases and J by 0 bases, and 11 bases separated the two germline ends. Germline CDR1 MGHRA, CDR2 YSYEKL. The CDR3 sequence is 16 residues long. The DNA of the CDR3 is TGCGCCAGCAGCCAAGATAAAGACAGGACTAACTATGGCTACACCTTC. Its translation: CASSQDKDRTNYGYTF.

The rearrangement joins TRBV5-1 to TRBJ2-1, with TRBD2 identical over 8 bases. The junction had 3 bases not matched to a gene; V was cut back by 4 bases and J by 0 bases. Germline CDR1 is SGHRS and CDR2 is YFSETQ. The CDR3 runs to 15 residues. Here the CDR3 reads CASSESGSSYNEQFF. As DNA, the CDR3 is TGCGCCAGCAGCGAAAGCGGGAGCTCCTACAATGAGCAGTTCTTC. Together with reference TRBV5-1 and TRBJ2-1, the CDR3 gives the full variable domain: KAGVTQTPRYLIKTRGQQVTLSCSPISGHRSVSWYQQTPGQGLQFLFEYFSETQRNKGNFPGRFSGRQFSNSRSEMNVSTLELGDSALYLCASSESGSSYNEQFFGPGTRLTVL.

The rearrangement links TRBV5-1 to TRBJ2-7; TRBD1 might be the D (6 bases). CDR1 and CDR2 from the germline V gene are SGHRS and YFSETQ. Trimming shortened V by 3 bases and J by 3 bases, and 16 bases separated the two germline ends. The CDR3 length is 15 residues. The CDR3 protein is CASSSQGLYNYEQYF. DNA of the CDR3: TGCGCCAGCAGCTCACAGGGCCTGTACAACTACGAGCAGTACTTC.

CDR3 DNA: TGTGCCAGTAAAGGACTAGCGGGGGGGTCCTACGAGCAGTACTTC. Translated, it gives CASKGLAGGSYEQYF. The genes are TRBV19 and TRBJ2-7, with 15 bases aligning to TRBD2. J was trimmed by 1 base and V by 7 bases; bases with no gene match: 2. Germline values: CDR1 LNHDA, CDR2 SQIVND (reference sequence). The CDR3 sequence is 15 residues long.

The chain couples TRBV12-5 to TRBJ1-6; D remains ambiguous. V was clipped by 3 bases and J by 7 bases, with 10 bases between them. This CDR3 region has 14 residues. Germline values: CDR1 LGHNT, CDR2 FRNRAP. CDR3 coding DNA: TGTGCTAGTGGTTTACAGACCGCGAATTCACCCCTCCACTTT. Translation gives CASGLQTANSPLHF.

This clone has only a few counts. The CDR3 sequence is CASSPPGAMNTEAFF. The DNA of the CDR3 is TGTGCCAGCAGCCCTCCAGGGGCTATGAACACTGAAGCTTTCTTT. V is TRBV4-2 and J is TRBJ1-1; D might be TRBD1 (6 bases). The V end lost 4 bases, the J end lost 0 bases, and 12 bases lay between the germline ends. CDR1 is LGHNA, CDR2 YNFKEQ, per germline. This CDR3 spans 15 amino acids.

The chain links TRBV2 to TRBJ1-4, with a tentative D call TRBD1 (5 bases). CDR3 length equals 12 residues. The V gene lost 7 bases and the J gene lost 6 bases, with 9 bases spanning the gap. CDR1 SNHLY and CDR2 FYNNEI come from the germline V gene. The CDR3 coding sequence is TGTGCCAGCACAGGGCTTTATGAAAAACTGTTTTTT. It is translated as CASTGLYEKLFF.

In this sample, this clone turned up a few times. V usage is TRBV6-1 and J usage is TRBJ1-1; TRBD1 agrees at 10 bases. The CDR3 has 16 amino acids. From germline, CDR1 is MNHNS and CDR2 SASEGT. The V and J ends lost 3 bases and 1 base, in that order; junction bases with no gene match: 5. CDR3 in amino acids: CASSDPGQGKNTEAFF. Written as DNA, the CDR3 is TGTGCCAGCAGTGATCCGGGACAGGGGAAGAACACTGAAGCTTTCTTT.